This passage covers 18 T cell receptor beta chains from one sample sequenced in a study of blood T cell repertoires in COVID-19. Clones were sequenced by immunoSEQ multiplex PCR, and TCRdb holds only the in-frame ones, with some missing. This sample has about 140,000 clones, with about 80% found just once. Source material: peripheral blood. Receptors originate from a human donor in a cohort sampled during active COVID-19.

This sequence joins TRBV5-1 and TRBJ2-3; possibly TRBD2 for D (5 bases). The CDR3 runs 11 residues. V lost 7 bases, J lost 6 bases, and 9 bases lay in between. The germline V gene has CDR1 SGHRS and CDR2 YFSETQ. The CDR3 sequence: CASAVADTQYF. In nucleotides, the CDR3 is TGCGCCAGCGCGGTAGCGGATACGCAGTATTTT. Variable domain in full (rest from reference TRBV5-1 and TRBJ2-3): KAGVTQTPRYLIKTRGQQVTLSCSPISGHRSVSWYQQTPGQGLQFLFEYFSETQRNKGNFPGRFSGRQFSNSRSEMNVSTLELGDSALYLCASAVADTQYFGPGTRLTVL.

The rearrangement joins TRBV19 to TRBJ1-1; perhaps TRBD1 as D (6 bases). This CDR3 is built from 13 residues. V lost 8 bases, J lost 1 base, and 11 bases lay in between. Germline lookup yields CDR1 LNHDA and CDR2 SQIVND (reference sequence). The CDR3 DNA is TGTGCCAGTGGCCCGACAGGGAACACTGAAGCTTTCTTT. Its protein product is CASGPTGNTEAFF.

The rearrangement joins TRBV19 to TRBJ1-3, with D possibly being TRBD1 (5 bases). The CDR3 consists of 16 residues. Germline assignment: CDR1 LNHDA and CDR2 SQIVND (reference sequence). V lost 3 bases and J lost 2, with 14 bases in between. CDR3 loop: CASSMGLLLAGNTIYF. The CDR3 bases are TGTGCCAGTAGTATGGGACTACTTCTAGCTGGAAACACCATATATTTT.

The chain has TRBV7-2 and TRBJ2-1; unclear D gene. Germline CDR1 is SGHTA and CDR2 is FQGNSA. This CDR3 is built from 11 residues. V was shortened by 5 bases and J by 9 bases, with 8 bases between the two germline ends. The CDR3 DNA reads as TGTGCCAGCAGCCTTAGCAGTGAGCAGTTCTTC. This codes for CASSLSSEQFF.

The chain carries TRBV28 and TRBJ1-1; D is undetermined. Germline loops: CDR1 MDHEN, CDR2 SYDVKM. V lost 3 bases to trimming and J lost 5 bases, with 7 bases between them. CDR3 length: 12 amino acids. The CDR3 nucleotides are TGTGCCAGCAGTTTGTCCGTGACTGAAGCTTTCTTT. Its protein is CASSLSVTEAFF. Complete variable domain (other parts from reference TRBV28 and TRBJ1-1): DVKVTQSSRYLVKRTGEKVFLECVQDMDHENMFWYRQDPGLGLRLIYFSYDVKMKEKGDIPEGYSVSREKKERFSLILESASTNQTSMYLCASSLSVTEAFFGQGTRLTVV.

The chain has TRBV29-1 and TRBJ2-7; D call uncertain. The length of the CDR3 is 16 residues. CDR1 is SQVTM and CDR2 is ANQGSEA in the germline V gene. Trimming removed 5 bases at V and 2 bases at J, with 22 bases between. The CDR3 sequence: CSVIRPQVLNTYEQYF. The CDR3 DNA is TGCAGCGTTATAAGACCCCAGGTCCTGAATACCTACGAGCAGTACTTC.

The chain has TRBV5-1 and TRBJ2-1, with TRBD2 matching 10 bases. V shed 0 bases, J shed 8 bases, and the junction held 5 bases outside the gene matches. The CDR3 contains 15 residues. Per germline, CDR1 SGHRS and CDR2 YFSETQ. As DNA, the CDR3 is TGCGCCAGCAGCTTGGGGGCTAGCGGGGGCCATGAGCAGTTCTTC. This codes for CASSLGASGGHEQFF.

V and J are TRBV5-5 and TRBJ1-2, with 12 positions matching TRBD1. The germline V gene encodes CDR1 SGHKS and CDR2 YYEKEE (reference sequence). The CDR3 runs 15 residues. J gave up 2 bases and V 4 bases, and 3 bases lay outside the gene matches. In nucleotides, the CDR3 is TGTGCCAGCAGCCGAGGGACAGGGGGCAACTATGGCTACACCTTC. It yields the protein CASSRGTGGNYGYTF.

The chain uses TRBV7-2 and TRBJ2-1, with 9 nucleotides matching TRBD2. Germline V gene data show CDR1 as SGHTA and CDR2 as FQGNSA. CDR3 length: 15 amino acids. V lost 4 bases and J lost 9; bases outside the gene matches: 10. The CDR3 reads CASSSIGGGASEQFF. CDR3 nucleotides: TGTGCCAGCAGCTCGATCGGCGGGGGGGCCAGTGAGCAGTTCTTC.

The rearrangement uses TRBV11-2 and TRBJ1-4; D is uncertain. This CDR3 has 13 amino acids. V gave up 1 base and J gave up 14 bases, with 14 bases separating them. CDR1 SGHAT and CDR2 FQNNGV come from the germline V gene. CDR3 nucleotides: TGTGCCAGCAGCTTAGTTCCGGTCTCGGGGCTGTTTTTT. Protein product: CASSLVPVSGLFF.

V is TRBV5-1 and J is TRBJ1-1; D perhaps matches TRBD1 (5 bases). Per germline, CDR1 SGHRS and CDR2 YFSETQ. The CDR3 has 12 residues. The V end was cut by 3 bases, the J end by 10 bases, with 13 bases between. The CDR3 DNA sequence: TGCGCCAGCAGCTCGGACATTTCGCCAGCTTTCTTT. This encodes CASSSDISPAFF.

V gene TRBV29-1 combines with J gene TRBJ2-7; D is perhaps TRBD1 (5 bases). CDR3 length: 13 residues. Looked up from germline, CDR1 is SQVTM and CDR2 is ANQGSEA. V was pared by 4 bases and J by 1 base, with 11 bases between. CDR3: CSVVDDRSYEQYF. CDR3 DNA sequence: TGCAGCGTTGTTGACGACAGATCCTACGAGCAGTACTTC.

This clone showed up just a few times. The gene calls are TRBV27 and TRBJ1-6; D perhaps matches TRBD1 (5 bases). Trimming removed 4 bases from V and 0 bases from J, with 13 bases in between. Germline V gene lookup returns CDR1 MNHEY and CDR2 SMNVEV (reference sequence). The length of the CDR3 is 17 residues. CDR3 sequence: CASSYGQGGSYNSPLHF. In DNA, the CDR3 is TGTGCCAGCAGTTATGGTCAGGGAGGCTCCTATAATTCACCCCTCCACTTT.

The CDR3 sequence: CASSLRTSLTDTQYF. For the CDR3, the DNA is TGTGCCAGCAGCCTTAGGACATCTCTAACAGATACGCAGTATTTT. The chain has TRBV14 and TRBJ2-3, with D tentatively TRBD1 (5 bases). The CDR3 length is 15 residues. Germline V gene sequence: CDR1 SGHDN, CDR2 FVKESK. V was cut by 4 bases and J by 3 bases, with 14 bases left in between.

The chain couples TRBV5-1 to TRBJ2-1; D not certain. Looked up from germline, CDR1 is SGHRS and CDR2 is YFSETQ. The CDR3 has 16 residues. V dropped 0 bases and J dropped 2 bases, with 12 bases sitting between them. The CDR3 nucleotides are TGCGCCAGCAGCTTGGAACGGCCTGGGCCCTACAATGAGCAGTTCTTC. This sequence encodes CASSLERPGPYNEQFF.

The chain uses TRBV6-1 and TRBJ1-6; 7 nucleotides align to TRBD1. J was trimmed by 4 bases and V by 4 bases; bases with no gene match: 7. The CDR3 extends over 16 amino acids. CDR1 is MNHNS, CDR2 SASEGT, per germline. This CDR3 is CASSGSGGRYNSPLHF. CDR3 in DNA: TGTGCCAGCAGTGGATCAGGGGGGAGATATAATTCACCCCTCCACTTT.

The chain carries TRBV4-1 and TRBJ2-5; 13 bases are a match to TRBD2. Germline loops: CDR1 MGHRA, CDR2 YSYEKL. V shed 2 bases, J shed 5 bases, and the junction held 11 bases outside the gene matches. The CDR3 consists of 18 residues. CDR3 in amino acids: CASSQRTSGGSEKETQYF. Here the CDR3 DNA reads TGCGCCAGCAGCCAACGGACTAGCGGGGGCTCTGAGAAGGAGACCCAGTACTTC.

The rearrangement links TRBV29-1 to TRBJ2-5; 10 bases match TRBD1. After removal of 4 bases from V and 4 bases from J, the junction contained 3 bases not matched to a gene. This CDR3 has 13 residues. Looked up from germline, CDR1 is SQVTM and CDR2 is ANQGSEA. The CDR3 sequence: CSVGDRGIETQYF. The CDR3 DNA is TGCAGCGTTGGGGACAGGGGAATAGAGACCCAGTACTTC.